The sequence of this T cell receptor beta chain was determined in a study of blood T cell repertoires in COVID-19. In the study overall: COVID-19 samples collected from the United States, Italy and Spain covered acute and convalescent phases. From T cells, B-cell-depleted T cells, or PBMCs came the material, which was cDNA or gDNA.

Per the authors' pipeline: Reference gene primer amplification gave nucleated cell count estimates. Profiling relied on immunoSEQ multiplex PCR, and the TCRdb table lists in-frame clones only, not all of them. V and J calls plus clone size are reproduced from that table; the DNA served to infer D and trimming. Counted here are 180,000 or so clones, under 90% occurring once; the ten biggest clones make up 13% to 15%. Germline CDR1 reads SGHTS; CDR2 reads YDEGEE. This CDR3 spans 16 amino acids. Trimming removed 4 bases at V and 4 bases at J, with 15 bases between. What was sequenced was peripheral blood. The clonotype originates from a woman aged 70-85 years with COVID-19, enrolled during active disease. This chain links TRBV5-8 with TRBJ2-6; maybe TRBD2 (5 bases). The CDR3, as DNA: TGTGCCAGCAGCCTCGGGGTAAATGGCGGGGCCAACGTCCTGACTTTC. This encodes CASSLGVNGGANVLTF. The full variable domain, rest sourced from reference TRBV5-8 and TRBJ2-6, is EAGVTQSPTHLIKTRGQQATLRCSPISGHTSVYWYQQALGLGLQFLLWYDEGEERNRGNFPPRFSGRQFPNYSSELNVNALELEDSALYLCASSLGVNGGANVLTFGAGSRLTVL.